Given below is one T cell receptor beta chain in context. Its antigen is still unknown. With 60 Vbeta and 13 Jbeta primers, the PCR was carried out. The method was immunoSEQ multiplex PCR; TCRdb's version includes in-frame clones alone and lacks a portion of them. The sample holds approximately 180,000 clones, about 80% seen once. The entry originates in a study of cytomegalovirus exposure and HLA in healthy donors. Study outcomes and limitations: Fewer than 200 TCR beta chains were listed as cytomegalovirus-associated. CMV serostatus alone was available as immune exposure information.

V lost 5 bases to trimming and J lost 6 bases, with 10 bases between them. The CDR3 contains 13 residues. Germline V gives CDR1 LNHDA, CDR2 SQIVND (reference sequence). The chain links TRBV19 to TRBJ2-2, with unresolved D. The sequenced sample consisted of PBMCs. This TCR was recovered from a woman in her thirties or forties in good health and CMV-seronegative. The CDR3 nucleotides are TGTGCCAGTAGTGTCCGTGGGCCCGGGGAGCTGTTTTTT. Translated: CASSVRGPGELFF.